This T cell receptor (beta chain) was observed in a study of T cell changes during pregnancy in multiple sclerosis. Assay used: immunoSEQ multiplex PCR; TCRdb lists only in-frame clones, some missing. This table has 40,000 to 50,000 clones, 94% appearing once. V lost 2 bases and J 1 base, leaving 12 bases between the germline ends. The CDR3 runs 16 residues. Per germline, CDR1 SGDLS and CDR2 YYNGEE. The material was CD4+ T cells from peripheral blood mononuclear cells, obtained in the first trimester of pregnancy. This sequence was found in a female donor with multiple sclerosis, enrolled in a pregnancy study. The chain is built from TRBV9 and TRBJ1-4, with a weak D call TRBD1 (5 bases). CDR3 sequence: CASSVSSGGTNEKLFF. The DNA of the CDR3 is TGTGCCAGCAGCGTTAGCTCCGGGGGAACTAATGAAAAACTGTTTTTT.